Listed here is a single T cell receptor beta chain. Its specific antigen is unknown. No qualities accompany the bases; no much larger clone lies one base away. Receptors were amplified or captured by 5' RACE. The sequencer listed for this sample is Illumina HiSeq 2500. A second roughly 6 to 12 cycle PCR used a sample-barcoded 5' primer and a J-beta primer mix. Each TCR beta cDNA molecule received a unique molecular identifier from a template-switch 5' adaptor carrying 12 random nucleotides. Each sample yielded at least 2.5 million CDR3-containing paired-end reads. The Mint cDNA synthesis kit, primed by a TRBC-specific oligonucleotide, was used to synthesize first-strand cDNA from all RNA. After uracil-DNA glycosylase treatment, a first 18-cycle PCR used universal primers M1SS and BC2_uni_R on all cDNA. The authors processed their data as follows. Normalization of each sample was performed by random selection of 1 million high-quality reads, each carrying a distinct molecular identifier. Instead of being binned into consensus sequences, reads with shared molecular identifiers were discarded. MiTCR, run with a Q25 quality threshold and the strictest error-elimination algorithm, handled CDR3 identification, clonotype clustering and error correction. A nonparametric unseen species model with Euler transformation was used to estimate a lower bound on total TCR beta diversity. Starting from the raw public reads, TCRdb applied fastp trimming at Q25, assembled clones with MiXCR and retained in-frame beta chains. When rows share a CDR3 protein, they turn into one entry using the most common DNA and genes. For this entry, the V and J calls and clone size follow TCRdb and not the study's own pipeline. Counted in this sample were 1 million or so distinct CDR3 sequences; roughly a quarter of them appeared once. The top ten hold approximately 0.7% of the sample.

This sample is part of a study of blood T cells in healthy people across ages (dated by TCRdb to 2014 to 2015). A note on the overall study: In model experiments, roughly one uniquely barcoded TCR beta cDNA molecule per two T cells was captured by template switching. For two donors (one aged 18 to 29 and one aged 80 or older), the study analyzed two additional independent replicas of 1 million unique cDNA reads from the same blood draw. The study measured age-related changes in TCR beta repertoire diversity using deep sequencing normalized with unique cDNA molecular identifiers. Donors were grouped into four age groups: young (average 16 years), middle-aged (39), aged (around 66) and long-lived (about 90).

V gives up 5 bases and J gives up 1 base, and the segment between their germline ends measures 17 bases. Measured from the cysteine to the phenylalanine, the CDR3 is 16 residues long. The only DNA kept is the CDR3, 48 bases in frame from the first base. Taken from the germline V gene, the CDR1 and CDR2 loops are SGHTA and FQGNSA. The roughly 39 donors, aged about 6 to 95 years, were systemically healthy Caucasian individuals from Russia. Each donor gave about 9.7 milliliters of peripheral blood, drawn into EDTA-treated Vacutainer tubes. Ficoll-Paque density-gradient centrifugation was used to isolate PBMCs, with at least 7 million per sample. Trizol reagent was used to extract total RNA from the PBMCs, yielding at least 6 micrograms per sample. The percentages of naive CD45RAhigh/CD27high T cells were determined by flow cytometry on a PBMC aliquot from every donor. General study outcomes and caveats: Since profiling was done on bulk unsorted PBMCs, naive and antigen-experienced compartments could not be conclusively compared. There was a strong correlation between observed TCR beta diversity and the percentage of naive T cells measured by flow cytometry. Observed TCR beta diversity per million T cells fell roughly linearly with age, and a significant reduction was already apparent by age about 38. Estimates of total diversity from one million sequenced T cells were regarded as lower bounds and underestimates. Compared with the aged group, the long-lived group had more naive CD4+ T cells, fewer expanded clones and increased TCR diversity, a pattern suggesting age selection. Because the CMV infection status of the donors was unknown, age-related changes in expanded clonotypes may potentially have been confounded.

The sample was also reused in another study, on T cells of mothers and their children. The other study reports the following: Nine systemically healthy Caucasian individuals served as donors, namely three mothers together with their six children. cDNA synthesis consumed the entire amount of extracted RNA, loaded at 1.5 ug RNA in each 15 ul reaction. In the second PCR, the M1S primer added sample barcodes and 2-4 random nucleotides. More than 9 million TCR beta CDR3 reads were obtained from each mother, and 2.5 million to 3.5 million reads were obtained from each child. TCR recombination output is similarly shaped by thymic selection in related and unrelated pairs, with a minor effect exerted by inherited differences. Normalized repertoire overlap was always found to be slightly, but never significantly, higher in related mother-child pairs than in unrelated mother-child pairs. No persistent microchimeric T cell clones were found, with a detection sensitivity of around 100 clones per million clonotypes. To look for features that set related mother-child pairs apart from unrelated individuals, the researchers ran deep NGS to compare the TCR beta repertoires of mothers and children. The mean age was roughly 40 +/- 4 years for the mothers and approximately 11 +/- 4 years for the children. Libraries were sequenced on Illumina HiSeq 2000 with 100+100 nt paired-end reads after adapter ligation with NEBNext reagents. To prevent cross-contamination, the mother and child libraries were prepared one month apart and sequenced in separate runs. Each donor had between roughly 450,000 and 2,100,000 distinct TCR beta clonotypes identified. Naive TCR beta clonotypes were estimated from low-frequency clonotypes matched to each donor's FACS-determined naive share, without sorting.

The rearranged segments are TRBV7-2 and TRBJ1-1; a tentative D call is TRBD1 (5 bases match). This TCR derives from a girl aged 2 to 10 in good health. Sequencing was done on a sample of blood. The DNA is as follows: TGTGCCAGCAGCCCTCAGGTCAGGGCCCCGAACACTGAAGCTTTCTTT. Its protein is CASSPQVRAPNTEAFF.